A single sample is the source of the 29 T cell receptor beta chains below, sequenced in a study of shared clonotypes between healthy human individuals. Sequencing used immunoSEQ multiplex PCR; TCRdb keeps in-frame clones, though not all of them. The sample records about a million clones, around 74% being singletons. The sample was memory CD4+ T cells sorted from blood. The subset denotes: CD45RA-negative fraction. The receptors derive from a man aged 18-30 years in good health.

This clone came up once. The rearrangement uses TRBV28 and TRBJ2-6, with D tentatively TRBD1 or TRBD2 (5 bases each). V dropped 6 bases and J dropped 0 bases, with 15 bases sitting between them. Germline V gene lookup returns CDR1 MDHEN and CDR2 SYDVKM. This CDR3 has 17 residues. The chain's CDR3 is CASSARGLNSGANVLTF. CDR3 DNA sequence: TGTGCCAGCAGCGCGAGGGGATTAAACTCTGGGGCCAACGTCCTGACTTTC.

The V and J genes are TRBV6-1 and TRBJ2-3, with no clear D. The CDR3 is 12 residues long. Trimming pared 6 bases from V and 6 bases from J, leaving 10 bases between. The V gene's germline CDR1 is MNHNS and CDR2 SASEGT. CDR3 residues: CASSALGDTQYF. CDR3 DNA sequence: TGTGCCAGCAGCGCACTGGGGGATACGCAGTATTTT.

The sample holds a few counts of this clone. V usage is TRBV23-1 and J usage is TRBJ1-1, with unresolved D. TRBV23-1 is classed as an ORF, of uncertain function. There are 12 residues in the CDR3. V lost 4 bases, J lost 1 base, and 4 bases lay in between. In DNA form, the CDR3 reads TGCGCCAGCAGTCTAGGGAACACTGAAGCTTTCTTT. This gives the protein CASSLGNTEAFF.

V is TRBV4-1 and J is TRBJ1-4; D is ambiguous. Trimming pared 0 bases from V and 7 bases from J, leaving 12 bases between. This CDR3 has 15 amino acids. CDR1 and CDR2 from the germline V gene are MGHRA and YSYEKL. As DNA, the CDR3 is TGCGCCAGCAGCCAAGAAGGGCTCGAGGGTGAAAAACTGTTTTTT. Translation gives CASSQEGLEGEKLFF.

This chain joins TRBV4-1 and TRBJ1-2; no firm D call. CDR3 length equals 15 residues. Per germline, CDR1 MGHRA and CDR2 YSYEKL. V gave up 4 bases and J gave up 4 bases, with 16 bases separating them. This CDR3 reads CASSLSHGQSYGYTF. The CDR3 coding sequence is TGCGCCAGCAGCCTGTCGCACGGGCAGAGCTATGGCTACACCTTC.

CDR3 loop: CASSSGLAGISYEQYF. CDR3 coding DNA: TGCGCCAGCAGCTCGGGACTAGCGGGCATCTCCTACGAGCAGTACTTC. This rearrangement joins TRBV5-1 to TRBJ2-7, with 12 bases fitting TRBD2. Per the germline V gene, CDR1 is SGHRS and CDR2 is YFSETQ. Trimming cost V 3 bases and J 0 bases; bases outside gene matches: 4. The CDR3 spans 16 residues.

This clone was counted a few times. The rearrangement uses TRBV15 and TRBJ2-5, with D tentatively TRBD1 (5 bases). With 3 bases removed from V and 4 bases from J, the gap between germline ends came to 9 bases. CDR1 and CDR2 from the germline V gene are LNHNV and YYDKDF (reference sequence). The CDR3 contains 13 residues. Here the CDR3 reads CATSSRQLETQYF. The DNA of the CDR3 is TGTGCCACCAGCAGTCGACAGCTAGAGACCCAGTACTTC.

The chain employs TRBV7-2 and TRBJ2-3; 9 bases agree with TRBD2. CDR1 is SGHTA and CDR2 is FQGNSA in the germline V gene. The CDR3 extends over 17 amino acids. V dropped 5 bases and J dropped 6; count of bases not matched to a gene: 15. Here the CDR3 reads CASSLRLAGPGGDTQYF. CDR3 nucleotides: TGTGCCAGCAGCCTTCGCCTAGCGGGACCCGGCGGGGATACGCAGTATTTT.

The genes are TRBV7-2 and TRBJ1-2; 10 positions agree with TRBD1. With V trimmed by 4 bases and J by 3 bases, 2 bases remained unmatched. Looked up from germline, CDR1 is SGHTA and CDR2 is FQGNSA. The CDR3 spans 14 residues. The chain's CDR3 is CASSYGTGDYGYTF. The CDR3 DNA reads TGTGCCAGCAGCTACGGGACAGGGGACTATGGCTACACCTTC. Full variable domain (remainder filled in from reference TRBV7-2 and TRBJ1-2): GAGVSQSPSNKVTEKGKDVELRCDPISGHTALYWYRQSLGQGLEFLIYFQGNSAPDKSGLPSDRFSAERTGGSVSTLTIQRTQQEDSAVYLCASSYGTGDYGYTFGSGTRLTVV.

CDR3: CASRDLTGSYEQYF. Written as DNA, the CDR3 is TGTGCCAGTCGCGACTTGACAGGGTCCTACGAGCAGTACTTC. The chain has TRBV19 and TRBJ2-7, with 7 nucleotides matching TRBD1. The ends lost 8 bases at V and 1 base at J; junction bases unmatched: 8. Germline V CDR1 and CDR2: LNHDA, SQIVND (reference sequence). The length of the CDR3 is 14 residues.

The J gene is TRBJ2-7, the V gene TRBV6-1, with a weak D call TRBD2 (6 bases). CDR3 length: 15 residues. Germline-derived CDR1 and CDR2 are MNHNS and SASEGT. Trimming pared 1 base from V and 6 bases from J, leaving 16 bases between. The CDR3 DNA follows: TGTGCCAGCAGTGAAGTGGGAGGTTTGGGTGTCGAGCAGTACTTC. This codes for CASSEVGGLGVEQYF.

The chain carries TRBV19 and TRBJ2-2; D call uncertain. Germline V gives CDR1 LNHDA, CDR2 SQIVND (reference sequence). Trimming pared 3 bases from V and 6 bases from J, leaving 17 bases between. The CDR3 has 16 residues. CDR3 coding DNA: TGTGCCAGTAGTATCCAAGCGACGACTGGACCCGGGGAGCTGTTTTTT. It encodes CASSIQATTGPGELFF.

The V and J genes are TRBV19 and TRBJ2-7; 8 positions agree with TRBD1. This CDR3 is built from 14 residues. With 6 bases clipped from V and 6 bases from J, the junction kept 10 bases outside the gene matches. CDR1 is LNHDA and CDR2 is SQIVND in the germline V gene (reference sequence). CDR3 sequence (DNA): TGTGCCAGTAGCTCCAGGGGGCGACGGGTCGAGCAGTACTTC. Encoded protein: CASSSRGRRVEQYF.

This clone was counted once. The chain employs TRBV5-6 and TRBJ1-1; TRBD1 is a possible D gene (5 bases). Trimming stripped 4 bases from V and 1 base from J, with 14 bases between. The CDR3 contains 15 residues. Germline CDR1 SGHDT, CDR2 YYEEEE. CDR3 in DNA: TGTGCCAGCAGCCCGCTTGGGGGAGAGAACACTGAAGCTTTCTTT. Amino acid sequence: CASSPLGGENTEAFF.

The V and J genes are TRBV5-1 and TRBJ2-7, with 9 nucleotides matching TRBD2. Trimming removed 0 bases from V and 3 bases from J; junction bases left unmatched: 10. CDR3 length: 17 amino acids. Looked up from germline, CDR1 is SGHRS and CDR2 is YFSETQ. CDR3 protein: CASSLEPTTSGLYEQYF. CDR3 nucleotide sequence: TGCGCCAGCAGCTTGGAGCCTACCACTAGCGGGCTCTACGAGCAGTACTTC.

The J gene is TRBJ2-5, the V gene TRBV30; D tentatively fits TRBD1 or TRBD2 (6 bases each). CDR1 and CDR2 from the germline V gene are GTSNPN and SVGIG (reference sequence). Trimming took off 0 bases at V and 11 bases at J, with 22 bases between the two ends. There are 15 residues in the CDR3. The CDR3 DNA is TGTGCCTGGAGTGTACCCCAGGGGATTTCCCGGGAGCAGTACTTC. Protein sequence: CAWSVPQGISREQYF.

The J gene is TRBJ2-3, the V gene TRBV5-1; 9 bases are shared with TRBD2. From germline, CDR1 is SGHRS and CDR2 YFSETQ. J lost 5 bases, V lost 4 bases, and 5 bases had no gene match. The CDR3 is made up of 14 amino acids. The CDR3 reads CASSGRAGGDTQYF. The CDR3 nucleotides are TGCGCCAGCAGCGGGAGAGCGGGGGGAGATACGCAGTATTTT.

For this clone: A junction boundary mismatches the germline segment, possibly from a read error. The CDR3 coding sequence is TGTGCCGGCAGCTTAGGAAATCCGGGGACCGGGGAGCTGTTTTTT. It specifies CAGSLGNPGTGELFF. The chain uses TRBV5-4 and TRBJ2-2, with D possibly being TRBD2 (5 bases). The CDR3 extends over 15 amino acids. Germline V gives CDR1 SGHNT, CDR2 YYREEE (reference sequence).

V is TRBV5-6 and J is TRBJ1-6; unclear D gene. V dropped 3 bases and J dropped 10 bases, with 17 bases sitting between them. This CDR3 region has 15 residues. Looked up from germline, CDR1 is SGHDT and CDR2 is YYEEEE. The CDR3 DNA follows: TGTGCCAGCAGCTCGCAAATCGACTGGAGGTCACCCCTCCACTTT. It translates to CASSSQIDWRSPLHF. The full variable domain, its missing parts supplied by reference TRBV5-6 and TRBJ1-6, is DAGVTQSPTHLIKTRGQQVTLRCSPKSGHDTVSWYQQALGQGPQFIFQYYEEEERQRGNFPDRFSGHQFPNYSSELNVNALLLGDSALYLCASSSQIDWRSPLHFGNGTRLTVT.

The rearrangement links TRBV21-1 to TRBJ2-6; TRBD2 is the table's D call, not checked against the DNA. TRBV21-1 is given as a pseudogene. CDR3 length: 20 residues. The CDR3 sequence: CASSSSRSQRESSGANVLTF. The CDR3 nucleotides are TGTGCCAGCAGCAGTTCCCGGTCCCAGCGGGAAAGCTCTGGGGCCAACGTCCTGACTTTC.

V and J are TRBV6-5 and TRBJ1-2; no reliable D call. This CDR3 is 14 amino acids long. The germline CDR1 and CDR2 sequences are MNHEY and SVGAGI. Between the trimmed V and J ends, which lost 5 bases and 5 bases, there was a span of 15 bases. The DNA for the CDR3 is TGTGCCAGCAGTCCCTCCAGCCCGGGGTATGGCTACACCTTC. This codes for CASSPSSPGYGYTF.

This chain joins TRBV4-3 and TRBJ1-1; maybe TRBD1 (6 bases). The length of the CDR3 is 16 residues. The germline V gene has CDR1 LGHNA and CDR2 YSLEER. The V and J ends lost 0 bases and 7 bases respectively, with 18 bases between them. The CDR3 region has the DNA TGCGCCAGCAGCCAAGATCGAAATCCAGGGGTTGATGAAGCTTTCTTT. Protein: CASSQDRNPGVDEAFF.

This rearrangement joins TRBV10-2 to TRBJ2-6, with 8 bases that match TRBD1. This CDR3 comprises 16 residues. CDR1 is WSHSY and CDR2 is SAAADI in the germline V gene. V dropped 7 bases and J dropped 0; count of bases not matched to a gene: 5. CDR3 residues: CASIEDRGSGANVLTF. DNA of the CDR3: TGCGCCAGCATCGAAGACAGGGGCTCTGGGGCCAACGTCCTGACTTTC.

Written as DNA, the CDR3 is TGTGCCTGGGATAGAGGCGAAAAACTGTTTTTT. Translated, it gives CAWDRGEKLFF. The rearrangement joins TRBV30 to TRBJ1-4; no clear D. The germline V and J ends were trimmed by 5 bases and 8 bases, with 9 bases remaining between them. The germline V gene encodes CDR1 GTSNPN and CDR2 SVGIG (reference sequence). CDR3 length: 11 residues.

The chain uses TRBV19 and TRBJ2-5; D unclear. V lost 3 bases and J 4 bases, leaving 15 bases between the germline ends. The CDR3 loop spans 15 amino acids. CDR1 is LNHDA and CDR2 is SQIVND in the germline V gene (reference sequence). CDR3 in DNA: TGTGCCAGTAGTATCCTAGAGGCCGCAAGAGAGACCCAGTACTTC. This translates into CASSILEAARETQYF.

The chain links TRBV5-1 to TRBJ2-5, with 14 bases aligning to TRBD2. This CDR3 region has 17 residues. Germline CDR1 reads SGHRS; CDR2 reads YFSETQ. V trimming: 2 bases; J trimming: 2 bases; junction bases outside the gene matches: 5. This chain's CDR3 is CASSLDGTSGRQETQYF. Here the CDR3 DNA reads TGCGCCAGCAGCTTAGACGGGACTAGCGGGAGACAAGAGACCCAGTACTTC.

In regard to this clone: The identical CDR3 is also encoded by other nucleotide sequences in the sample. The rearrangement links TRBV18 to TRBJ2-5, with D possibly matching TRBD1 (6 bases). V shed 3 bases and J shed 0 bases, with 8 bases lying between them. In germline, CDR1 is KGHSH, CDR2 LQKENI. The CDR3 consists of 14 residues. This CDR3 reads CASSPQGNQETQYF. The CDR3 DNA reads TGTGCCAGCTCACCTCAGGGGAACCAAGAGACCCAGTACTTC.

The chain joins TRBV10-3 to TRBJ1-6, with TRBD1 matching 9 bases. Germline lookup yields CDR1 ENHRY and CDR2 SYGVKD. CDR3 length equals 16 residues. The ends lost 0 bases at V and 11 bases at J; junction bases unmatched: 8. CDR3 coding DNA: TGTGCCATCAGTGAGTCGGGACAGGGACTTTTTGCACCCCTCCACTTT. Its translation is CAISESGQGLFAPLHF.

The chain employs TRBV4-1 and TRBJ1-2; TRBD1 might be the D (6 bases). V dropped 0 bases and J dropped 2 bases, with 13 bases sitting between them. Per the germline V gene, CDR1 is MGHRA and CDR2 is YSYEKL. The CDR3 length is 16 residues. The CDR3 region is CASSQDLDTGNYGYTF. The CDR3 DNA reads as TGCGCCAGCAGCCAAGATCTGGACACAGGGAACTATGGCTACACCTTC.